The present entry profiles one T cell receptor (beta chain) with its context. Trimming stripped 3 bases from V and 1 base from J, with 13 bases between. Germline lookup yields CDR1 KGHSH and CDR2 LQKENI. The CDR3 is 16 residues long. This sample was included in a study of blood T cell repertoires in COVID-19. As for the study in general: Whether acute or convalescent, the COVID-19 samples came from the United States, Italy and Spain. From T cells, B-cell-depleted T cells, or PBMCs came the material, which was cDNA or gDNA.

Recovered status applied to Cohort 3 donors who had two consecutive negative PCRs. It also applied to those with clearance or with symptom resolution. Clones were sequenced by immunoSEQ multiplex PCR, and TCRdb holds only the in-frame ones, with some missing. The sample has more than 200,000 clones, around 86% seen once. This TCR was sampled from a woman aged 45-65 years who had recovered from COVID-19. The sequencing input was PBMCs or T cells enriched from blood (not recorded which). The V call is TRBV18, the J call TRBJ2-1; D is perhaps TRBD2 (5 bases). The CDR3 nucleotides read TGTGCCAGCTCACCGAGTGTGGGCGGGTCCTACAATGAGCAGTTCTTC. This translates into CASSPSVGGSYNEQFF.